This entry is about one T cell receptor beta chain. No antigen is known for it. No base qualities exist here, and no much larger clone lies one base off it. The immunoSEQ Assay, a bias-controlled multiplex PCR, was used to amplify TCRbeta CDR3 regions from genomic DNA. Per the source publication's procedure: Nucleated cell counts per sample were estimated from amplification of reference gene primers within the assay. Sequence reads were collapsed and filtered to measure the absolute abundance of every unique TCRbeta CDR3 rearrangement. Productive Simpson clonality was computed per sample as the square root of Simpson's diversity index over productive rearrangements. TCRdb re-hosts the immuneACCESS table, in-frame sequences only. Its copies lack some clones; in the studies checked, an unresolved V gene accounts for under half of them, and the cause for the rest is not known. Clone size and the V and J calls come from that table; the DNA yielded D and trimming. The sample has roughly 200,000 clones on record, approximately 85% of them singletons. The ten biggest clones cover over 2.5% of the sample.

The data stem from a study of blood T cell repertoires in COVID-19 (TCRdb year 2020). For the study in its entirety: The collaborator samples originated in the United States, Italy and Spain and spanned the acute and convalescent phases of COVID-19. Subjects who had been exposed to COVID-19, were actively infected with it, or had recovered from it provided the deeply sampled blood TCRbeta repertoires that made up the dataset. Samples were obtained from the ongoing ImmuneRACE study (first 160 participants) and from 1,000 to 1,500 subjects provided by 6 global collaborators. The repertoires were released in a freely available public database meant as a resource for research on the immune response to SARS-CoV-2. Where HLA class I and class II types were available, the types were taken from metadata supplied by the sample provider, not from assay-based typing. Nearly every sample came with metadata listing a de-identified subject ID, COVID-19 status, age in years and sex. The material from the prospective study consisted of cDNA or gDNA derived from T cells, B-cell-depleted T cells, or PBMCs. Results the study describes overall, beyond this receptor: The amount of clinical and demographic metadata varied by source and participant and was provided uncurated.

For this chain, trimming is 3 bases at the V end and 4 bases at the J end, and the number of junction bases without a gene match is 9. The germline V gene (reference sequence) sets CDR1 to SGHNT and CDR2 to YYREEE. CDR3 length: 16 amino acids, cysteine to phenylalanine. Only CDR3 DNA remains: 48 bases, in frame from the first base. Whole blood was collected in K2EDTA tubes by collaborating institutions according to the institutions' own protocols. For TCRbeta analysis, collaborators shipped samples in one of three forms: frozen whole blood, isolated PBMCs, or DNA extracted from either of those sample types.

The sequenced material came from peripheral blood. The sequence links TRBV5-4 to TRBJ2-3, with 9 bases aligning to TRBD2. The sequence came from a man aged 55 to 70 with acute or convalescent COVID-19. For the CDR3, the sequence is CASSSGGGRAPDTQYF. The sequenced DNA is TGTGCCAGCAGCTCGGGGGGCGGGAGGGCCCCAGATACGCAGTATTTT.